This TCR beta chain comes out of a study of T-cell reconstitution after alpha-beta-depleted transplantation in children. Unique molecular identifiers were incorporated when the TCRbeta library was constructed. MiXCR was run by TCRdb on the PCR reads, yielding one entry per CDR3 protein. The repertoire includes 500,000 or so distinct CDR3 sequences, 30% to 35% of them detected once, and 2% to 3% sits in the top ten. The TCR originated in a human donor who donated a stem cell graft to a child with aplastic anemia. The sequences come from PBMCs from the stem cell graft donor, collected from the stem cell graft.

This chain's CDR3 is CAIRPDALGHIQYF. The DNA of the CDR3 is TGTGCCATCAGACCGGATGCTCTGGGGCACATTCAGTACTTC. The V gene is TRBV10-3, the J gene TRBJ2-4; TRBD1 might be the D (5 bases). CDR3 length equals 14 residues. Germline V CDR1 and CDR2: ENHRY, SYGVKD. V was shortened by 6 bases and J by 8 bases, with 17 bases between the two germline ends.